This paragraph covers one TCR beta chain sequence. This clone's antigen is unknown. Per-nucleotide qualities are absent, and no much larger clonotype sits a single base away. Library construction relied on PCR. At the Johns Hopkins FTIC core, DNA from the cultured CD4+ T cells underwent TCR sequencing with the Oncomine TCR Beta short-read assay. Genomic DNA was extracted from the cultured CD4+ T cells with the QIAamp micro DNA kit. The Oncomine TCR Beta libraries from cultured CD4+ T cells were pooled using unique dual indexes and then sequenced on an Illumina iSeq 100. The study's processing was this. Non-productive sequences were filtered out, and CDR3s that did not start with C, did not end with F or W, or were shorter than 7 amino acids were discarded. Antigen-specific clonotypes were identified with the MANAFEST web application by comparing peptide-stimulated wells with reference and other culture wells. For a clone to be called positive, the clone needed an FDR below 0.05, an odds ratio above 5, and a productive frequency above 0.1% in at least two of three replicate wells. Cross-reactive clonotypes were defined as significantly expanded in both SARS-CoV-2 spike wells and at least one common cold coronavirus spike condition. Similarity between CDR3 sequences was evaluated in R version 3.6.1 using Levenshtein distances (stringdist) and unrooted phylogenetic trees (ape). The raw public data were reprocessed by TCRdb itself: fastp quality trimming at Q25, MiXCR clonotype calling, in-frame beta chains only. Rows are unified per CDR3 protein, each entry keeping the most common DNA and genes. These V and J calls are TCRdb output, not the study's own analysis. This sample comprises about 9,600 distinct CDR3 sequences, 25% to 35% of them detected only once. Approximately 9.5% of the sample is in the top ten clones.

This sample was included in a study of vaccination and CD4 T cells after COVID-19 (dated by TCRdb to about 2022). In the study overall: SARS-CoV-2 positivity had been established in the convalescent patients by nasal swab PCR, and mild disease was recorded in some 10 of these patients and severe disease in one. The time from the second vaccine dose to post-vaccine blood sampling had a median of roughly 77 days and ranged from 14 to 241 days. Participants got two doses of the Pfizer-BioNTech BNT162b2 vaccine (n=8) or two doses of the Moderna mRNA-1273 vaccine (n=2). In the convalescent cohort there were six males and four females, among whom were two Hispanic individuals, seven Caucasians, two Asians and one multiracial person. In 10 COVID-19 convalescent patients and a few infection-naive healthy vaccine recipients, researchers compared the spike-specific CD4+ TCR repertoire from before mRNA vaccination with the repertoire from after. In control cultures, a CEFX viral epitope pool was used as positive control, an HIV-1 Nef peptide pool was used as negative control, or no peptide was added. Post-COVID blood samples were collected from convalescent patients a median of about 92 days after diagnosis, with a range of about 35 to 161 days. Overlapping spike peptide pools from SARS-CoV-2 and from the common cold coronaviruses HCoV-NL63, HCoV-OC43 and HCoV-229E were used as culture stimuli.

CDR1 and CDR2, per the germline V gene (reference sequence), are DFQATT and SNEGSKA. V loses 3 bases at its end and J loses 2 bases; junction bases beyond the gene matches: 10. The CDR3, cysteine through phenylalanine, is 16 amino acids long. Kept here is only the CDR3 DNA, which spans 48 bases and is read in frame from base 1. Results the study describes overall, beyond this receptor: The median count of SARS-CoV-2-reactive clonotypes went up from 20 to 25 after infection to 30 to 40 after vaccination, although the change was not significant. Among the post-vaccine SARS-CoV-2-reactive clones in convalescent patients, a median approximately 86% showed up only after vaccination, which suggests vaccine-specific priming. Relatively few convalescent patients were included in the study, and early timepoints after natural infection were not analyzed. In convalescent patients, nearly all vaccine-specific clones (304 of 307) were found to be mono-reactive for SARS-CoV-2 spike rather than cross-reactive with common cold coronaviruses.

Interpreted using the paper, the treatment or condition label stands for: roughly ten-day PBMC culture with coronavirus spike peptide pools or control peptides (ViraFEST assay). To expand antigen-specific T cells with peptide pools and then pick out the expanded clonotypes through TCR sequencing, the study relied on the ViraFEST assay. The positive SARS-CoV-2 PCR tests of the convalescent patients were dated from March to December 2020, before the Alpha, Beta and Delta variants emerged in the United States. PBMCs were cultured at a few million per well in IMDM supplemented with approximately 5% human AB serum and about 10 IU/ml IL-2, with approximately 10 ug/ml peptide pools added. Half of the culture medium was replaced with fresh IL-2-containing medium on days 3 and 7. CD4+ T cells were isolated after about 10 days of culture through negative selection using the EasySep CD4+ T cell isolation kit. Ficoll-Paque Plus gradient centrifugation was used to isolate PBMCs from whole blood, and the isolated PBMCs were then either used fresh or cryopreserved at -140C. Culture conditions were generally each tested in triplicate wells.

The origin of this receptor is a human donor who had recovered from COVID-19. Recombination linked TRBV20-1 to TRBJ2-1; TRBD2 fits 7 bases in the junction. This material consisted of CD4+ T cells from blood, cultured in vitro, taken after SARS-CoV-2 vaccination. The DNA is as follows: TGCAGTGCTAGTTTCAGCGGGGTCGATACCTACAATGAGCAGTTCTTC. Translated, it reads CSASFSGVDTYNEQFF.